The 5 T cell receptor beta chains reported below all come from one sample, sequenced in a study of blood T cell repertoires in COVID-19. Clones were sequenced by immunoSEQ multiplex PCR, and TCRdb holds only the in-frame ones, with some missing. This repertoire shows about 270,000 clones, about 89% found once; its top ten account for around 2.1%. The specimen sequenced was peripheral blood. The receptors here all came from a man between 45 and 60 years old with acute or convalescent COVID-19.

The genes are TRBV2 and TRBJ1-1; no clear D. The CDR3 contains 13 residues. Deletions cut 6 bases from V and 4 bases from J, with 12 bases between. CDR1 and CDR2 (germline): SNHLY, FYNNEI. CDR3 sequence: CASSQPLGTEAFF. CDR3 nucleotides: TGTGCCAGCAGCCAACCACTAGGCACTGAAGCTTTCTTT.

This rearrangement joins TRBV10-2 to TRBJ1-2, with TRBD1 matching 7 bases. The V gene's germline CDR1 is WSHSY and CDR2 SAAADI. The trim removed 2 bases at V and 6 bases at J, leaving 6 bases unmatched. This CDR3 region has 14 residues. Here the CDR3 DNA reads TGCGCCAGCAGTGAGGGAGGGGGCGGGAATGGCTACACCTTC. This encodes CASSEGGGGNGYTF.

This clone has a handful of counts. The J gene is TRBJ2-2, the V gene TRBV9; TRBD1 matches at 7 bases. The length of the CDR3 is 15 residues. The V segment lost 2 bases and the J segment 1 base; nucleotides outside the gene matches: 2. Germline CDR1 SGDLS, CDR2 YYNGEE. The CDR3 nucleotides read TGTGCCAGCAGCGTCGGGACAGTGAACACCGGGGAGCTGTTTTTT. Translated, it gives CASSVGTVNTGELFF.

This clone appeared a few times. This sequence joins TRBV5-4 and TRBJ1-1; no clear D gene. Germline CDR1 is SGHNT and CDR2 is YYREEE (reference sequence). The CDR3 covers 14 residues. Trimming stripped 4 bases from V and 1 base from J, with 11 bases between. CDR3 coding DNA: TGTGCCAGCAGCCCACTACCTGGGAACACTGAAGCTTTCTTT. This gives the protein CASSPLPGNTEAFF.

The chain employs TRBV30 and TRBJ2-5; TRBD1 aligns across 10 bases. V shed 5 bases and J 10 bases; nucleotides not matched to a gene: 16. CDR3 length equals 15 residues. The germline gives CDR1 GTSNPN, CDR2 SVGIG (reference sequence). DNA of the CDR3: TGTGCCTGGTCCTTAGGACAGGGGGGGGAAAATGTCCAGTACTTC. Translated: CAWSLGQGGENVQYF. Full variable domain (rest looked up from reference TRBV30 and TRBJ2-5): SQTIHQWPATLVQPVGSPLSLECTVEGTSNPNLYWYRQAAGRGLQLLFYSVGIGQISSEVPQNLSASRPQDRQFILSSKKLLLSDSGFYLCAWSLGQGGENVQYFGPGTRLLVL.